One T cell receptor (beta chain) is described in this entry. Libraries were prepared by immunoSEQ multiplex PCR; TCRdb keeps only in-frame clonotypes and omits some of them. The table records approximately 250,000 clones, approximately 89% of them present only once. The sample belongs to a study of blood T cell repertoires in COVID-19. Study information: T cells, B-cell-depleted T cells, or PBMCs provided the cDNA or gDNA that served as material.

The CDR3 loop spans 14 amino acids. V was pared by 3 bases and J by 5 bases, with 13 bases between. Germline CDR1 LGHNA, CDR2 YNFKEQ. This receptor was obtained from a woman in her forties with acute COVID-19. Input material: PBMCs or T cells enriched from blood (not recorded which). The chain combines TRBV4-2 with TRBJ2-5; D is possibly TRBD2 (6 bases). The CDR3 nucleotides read TGTGCCAGCAGCCAGAGACTAGGGGCTGAGACCCAGTACTTC. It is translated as CASSQRLGAETQYF.